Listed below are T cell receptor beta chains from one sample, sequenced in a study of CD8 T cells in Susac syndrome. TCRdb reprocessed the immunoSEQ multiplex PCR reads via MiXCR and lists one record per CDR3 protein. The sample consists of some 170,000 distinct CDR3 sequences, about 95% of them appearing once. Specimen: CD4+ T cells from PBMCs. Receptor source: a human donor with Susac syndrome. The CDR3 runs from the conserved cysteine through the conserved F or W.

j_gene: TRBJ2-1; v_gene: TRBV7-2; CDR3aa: CASSLTPYNEQFF
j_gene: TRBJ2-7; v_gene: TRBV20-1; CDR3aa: CSASPLGREQYF
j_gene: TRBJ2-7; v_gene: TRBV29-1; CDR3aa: CSVEVSLYEQYF
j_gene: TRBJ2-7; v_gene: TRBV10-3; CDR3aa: CAISESGTGSPYEQYF
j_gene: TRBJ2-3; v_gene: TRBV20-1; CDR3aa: CSASGTSSSDTQYF
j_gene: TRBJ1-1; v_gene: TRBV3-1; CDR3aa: CASSRRKGMNTEAFF
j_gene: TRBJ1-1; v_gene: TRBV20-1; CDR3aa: CSAPPGNTEAFF
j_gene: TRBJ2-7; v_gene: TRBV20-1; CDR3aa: CSATGPSRRVEQYF
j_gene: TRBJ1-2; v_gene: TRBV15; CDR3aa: CATSRPGTGGFGYTF
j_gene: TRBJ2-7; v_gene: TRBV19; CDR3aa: CASSTGTLSYEQYF
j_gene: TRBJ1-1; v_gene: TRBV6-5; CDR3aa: CASSYEWTGGAEAFF
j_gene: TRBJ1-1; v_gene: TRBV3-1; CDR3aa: CASSQDPVYTEAFF
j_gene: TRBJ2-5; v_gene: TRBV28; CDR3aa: CASRIAGVTETQYF